This TCR beta chain was captured in a study of blood T cell repertoires in COVID-19. Turning to the study itself: In each case, the material was cDNA or gDNA derived from T cells, B-cell-depleted T cells, or PBMCs.

This CDR3 has 13 amino acids. Germline lookup yields CDR1 SQVTM and CDR2 ANQGSEA. Between the trimmed V and J ends, which lost 3 bases and 8 bases, there was a span of 16 bases. This clone was recorded once. The table came from immunoSEQ multiplex PCR; TCRdb's copy has only in-frame clones and leaves some out. The top ten hold about 12% of the sample, which has 250,000 to 350,000 clones, 75% to 90% seen once. The source is a woman aged 70-85 years with COVID-19, enrolled during active disease. Sequenced input: peripheral blood. The V and J genes are TRBV29-1 and TRBJ1-2; D possibly corresponds to TRBD1 (5 bases). DNA of the CDR3: TGCAGCGTTGAGTCGGGCAGGGTAGGGGGCTACACCTTC. As protein: CSVESGRVGGYTF.